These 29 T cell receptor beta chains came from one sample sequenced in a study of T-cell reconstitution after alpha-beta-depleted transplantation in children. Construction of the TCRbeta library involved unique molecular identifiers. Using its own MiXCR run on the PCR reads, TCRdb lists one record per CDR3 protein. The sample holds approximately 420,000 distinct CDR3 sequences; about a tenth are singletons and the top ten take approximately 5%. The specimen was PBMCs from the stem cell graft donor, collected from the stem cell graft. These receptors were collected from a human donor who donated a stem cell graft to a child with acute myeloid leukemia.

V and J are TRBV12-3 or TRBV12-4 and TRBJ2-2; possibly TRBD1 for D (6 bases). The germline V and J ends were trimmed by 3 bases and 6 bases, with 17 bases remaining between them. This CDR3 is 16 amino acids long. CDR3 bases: TGTGCCAGCAGTTTGGGTTGGGGTGGGGGCGCCGGGGAGCTGTTTTTT. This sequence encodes CASSLGWGGGAGELFF.

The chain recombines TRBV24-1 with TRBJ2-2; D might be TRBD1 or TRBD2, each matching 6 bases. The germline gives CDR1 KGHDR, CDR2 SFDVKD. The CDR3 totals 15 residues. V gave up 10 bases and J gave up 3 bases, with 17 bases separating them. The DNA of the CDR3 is TGTGCCACTACCCCGGGGGACACAGACACCGGGGAGCTGTTTTTT. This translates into CATTPGDTDTGELFF.

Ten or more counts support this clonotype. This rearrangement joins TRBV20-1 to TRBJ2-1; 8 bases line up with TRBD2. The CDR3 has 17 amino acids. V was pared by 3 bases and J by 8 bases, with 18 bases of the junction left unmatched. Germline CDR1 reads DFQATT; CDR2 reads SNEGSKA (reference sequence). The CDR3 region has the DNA TGCAGTGCTAGCCTAATTAGCCCGGGACTAGTATCCCATGAGCAGTTCTTC. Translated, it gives CSASLISPGLVSHEQFF.

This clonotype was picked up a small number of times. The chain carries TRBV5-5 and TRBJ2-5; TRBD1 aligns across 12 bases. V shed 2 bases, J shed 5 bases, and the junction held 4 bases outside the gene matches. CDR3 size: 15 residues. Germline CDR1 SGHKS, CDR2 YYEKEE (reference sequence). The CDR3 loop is CASSFWDRGRETQYF. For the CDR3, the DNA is TGTGCCAGCAGCTTTTGGGACAGGGGGCGGGAGACCCAGTACTTC.

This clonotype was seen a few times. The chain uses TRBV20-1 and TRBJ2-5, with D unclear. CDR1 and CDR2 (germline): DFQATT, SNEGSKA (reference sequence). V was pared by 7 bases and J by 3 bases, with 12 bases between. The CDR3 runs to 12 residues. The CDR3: CSVPGREETQYF. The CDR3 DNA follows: TGCAGTGTACCAGGACGAGAAGAGACCCAGTACTTC.

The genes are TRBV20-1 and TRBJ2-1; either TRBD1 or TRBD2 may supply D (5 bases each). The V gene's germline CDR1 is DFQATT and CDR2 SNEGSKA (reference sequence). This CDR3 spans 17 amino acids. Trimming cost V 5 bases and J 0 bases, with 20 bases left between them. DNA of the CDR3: TGCAGTGCTGAGGGGACGGGACGGAATAGCTCCTACAATGAGCAGTTCTTC. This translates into CSAEGTGRNSSYNEQFF.

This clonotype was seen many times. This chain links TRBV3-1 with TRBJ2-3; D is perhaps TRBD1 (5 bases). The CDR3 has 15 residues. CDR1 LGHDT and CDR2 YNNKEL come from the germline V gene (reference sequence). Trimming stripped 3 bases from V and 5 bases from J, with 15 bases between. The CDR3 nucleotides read TGTGCCAGCAGCCACGACACAGGAACGGGAGATACGCAGTATTTT. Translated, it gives CASSHDTGTGDTQYF.

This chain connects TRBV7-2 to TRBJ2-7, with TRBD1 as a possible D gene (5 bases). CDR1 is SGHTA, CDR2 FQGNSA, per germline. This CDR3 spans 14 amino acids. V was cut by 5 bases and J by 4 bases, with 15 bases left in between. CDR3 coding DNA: TGTGCCAGCAGCACAGGTCGGCAGACATACGAGCAGTACTTC. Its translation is CASSTGRQTYEQYF.

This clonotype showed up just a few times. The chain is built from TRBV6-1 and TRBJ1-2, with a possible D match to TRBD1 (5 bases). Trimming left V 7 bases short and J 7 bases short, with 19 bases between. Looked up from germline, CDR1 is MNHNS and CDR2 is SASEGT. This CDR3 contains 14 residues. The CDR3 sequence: CASTNSGGRGGYTF. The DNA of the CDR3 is TGTGCCAGCACCAATTCGGGGGGACGCGGTGGCTACACCTTC.

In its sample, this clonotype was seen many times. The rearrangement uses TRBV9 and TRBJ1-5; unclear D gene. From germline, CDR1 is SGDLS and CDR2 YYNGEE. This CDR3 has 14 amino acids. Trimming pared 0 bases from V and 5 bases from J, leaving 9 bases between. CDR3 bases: TGTGCCAGCAGCGTAGGAGAAACCTATCAGCCCCAGCATTTT. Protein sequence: CASSVGETYQPQHF.

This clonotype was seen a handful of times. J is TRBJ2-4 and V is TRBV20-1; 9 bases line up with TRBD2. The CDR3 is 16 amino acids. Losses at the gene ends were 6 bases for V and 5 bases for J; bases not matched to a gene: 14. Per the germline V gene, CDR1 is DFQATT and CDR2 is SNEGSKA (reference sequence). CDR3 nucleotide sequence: TGCAGTGCCCACCGCGCGGCGGGAGGGGGGGAAAACATTCAGTACTTC. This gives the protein CSAHRAAGGGENIQYF.

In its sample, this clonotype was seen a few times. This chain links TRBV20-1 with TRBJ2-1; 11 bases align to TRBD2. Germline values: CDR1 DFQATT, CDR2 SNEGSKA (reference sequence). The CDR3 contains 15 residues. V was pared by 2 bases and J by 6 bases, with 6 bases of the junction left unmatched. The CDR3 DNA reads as TGCAGTGCTAGAATACTTAGCGGGAGGGTCAATGAGCAGTTCTTC. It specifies CSARILSGRVNEQFF.

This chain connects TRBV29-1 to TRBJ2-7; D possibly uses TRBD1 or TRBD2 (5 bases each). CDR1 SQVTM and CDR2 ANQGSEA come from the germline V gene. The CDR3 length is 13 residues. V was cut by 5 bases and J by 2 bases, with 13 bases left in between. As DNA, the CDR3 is TGCAGCGTTTCCGGGACCGACCCCTACGAGCAGTACTTC. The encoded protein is CSVSGTDPYEQYF.

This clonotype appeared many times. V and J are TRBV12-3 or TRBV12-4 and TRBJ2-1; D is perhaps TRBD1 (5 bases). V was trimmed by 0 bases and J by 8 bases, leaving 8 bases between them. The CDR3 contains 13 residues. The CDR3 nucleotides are TGTGCCAGCAGTTTAGCAGGGGCGGATGAGCAGTTCTTC. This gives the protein CASSLAGADEQFF.

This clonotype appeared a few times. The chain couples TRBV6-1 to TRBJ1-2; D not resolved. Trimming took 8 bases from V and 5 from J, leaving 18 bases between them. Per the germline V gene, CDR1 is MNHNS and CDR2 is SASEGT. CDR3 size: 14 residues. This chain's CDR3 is CASSFAPEQYGYTF. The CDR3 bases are TGTGCCAGCTCGTTCGCTCCAGAACAATATGGCTACACCTTC.

The CDR3 DNA sequence: TGTGCCAGCAGTGAGAGAGCAAGCAATCAGCCCCAGCATTTT. Translation: CASSERASNQPQHF. V gene TRBV2 combines with J gene TRBJ1-5; D remains ambiguous. This CDR3 is built from 14 residues. Germline CDR1 SNHLY, CDR2 FYNNEI. Between the trimmed V and J ends, which lost 3 bases and 1 base, there was a span of 7 bases.

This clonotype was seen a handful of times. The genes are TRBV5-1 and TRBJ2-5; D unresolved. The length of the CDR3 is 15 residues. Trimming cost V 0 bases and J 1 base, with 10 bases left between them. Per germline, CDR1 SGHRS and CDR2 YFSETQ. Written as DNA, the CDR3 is TGCGCCAGCAGCTTGGAAGCTCGAGCCCAAGAGACCCAGTACTTC. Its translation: CASSLEARAQETQYF.

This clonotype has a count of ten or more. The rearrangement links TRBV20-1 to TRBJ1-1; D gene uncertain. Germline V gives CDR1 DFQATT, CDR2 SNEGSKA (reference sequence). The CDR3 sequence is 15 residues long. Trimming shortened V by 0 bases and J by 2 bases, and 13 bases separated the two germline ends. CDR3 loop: CSARDNTAPNTEAFF. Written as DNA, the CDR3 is TGCAGTGCTAGAGATAACACGGCCCCAAACACTGAAGCTTTCTTT.

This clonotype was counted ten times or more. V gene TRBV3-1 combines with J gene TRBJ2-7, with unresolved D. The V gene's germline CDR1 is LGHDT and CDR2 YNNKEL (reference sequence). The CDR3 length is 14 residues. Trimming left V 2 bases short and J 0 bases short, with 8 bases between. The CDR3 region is CASSQMPHSYEQYF. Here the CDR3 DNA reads TGTGCCAGCAGCCAAATGCCTCACTCCTACGAGCAGTACTTC.

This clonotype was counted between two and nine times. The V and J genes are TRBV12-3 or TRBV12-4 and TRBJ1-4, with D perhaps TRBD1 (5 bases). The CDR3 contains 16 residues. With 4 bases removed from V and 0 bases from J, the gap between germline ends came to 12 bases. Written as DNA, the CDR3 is TGTGCCAGCAGTTCAGGACACCGACCAACTAATGAAAAACTGTTTTTT. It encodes CASSSGHRPTNEKLFF.

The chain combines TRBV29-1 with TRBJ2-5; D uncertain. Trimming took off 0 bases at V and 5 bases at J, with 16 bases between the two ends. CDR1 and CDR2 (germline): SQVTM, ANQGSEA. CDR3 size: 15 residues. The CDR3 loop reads CSVEDPVHREETQYF. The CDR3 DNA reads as TGCAGCGTTGAAGATCCTGTCCACCGCGAGGAGACCCAGTACTTC.

The CDR3, as DNA: TGTGCCAGCAGTCCCAGGGGGGGAGAAAAACTGTTTTTT. Translating it yields CASSPRGGEKLFF. The chain links TRBV12-3 or TRBV12-4 to TRBJ1-4, with 7 bases that match TRBD1. The CDR3 covers 13 residues. V lost 5 bases, J lost 8 bases, and 5 bases stayed unmatched.

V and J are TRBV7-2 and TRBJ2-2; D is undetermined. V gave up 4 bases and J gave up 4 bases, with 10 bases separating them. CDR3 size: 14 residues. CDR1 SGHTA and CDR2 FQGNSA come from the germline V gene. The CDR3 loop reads CASSSYLGTGELFF. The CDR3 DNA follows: TGTGCCAGCAGCTCCTATCTTGGCACCGGGGAGCTGTTTTTT.

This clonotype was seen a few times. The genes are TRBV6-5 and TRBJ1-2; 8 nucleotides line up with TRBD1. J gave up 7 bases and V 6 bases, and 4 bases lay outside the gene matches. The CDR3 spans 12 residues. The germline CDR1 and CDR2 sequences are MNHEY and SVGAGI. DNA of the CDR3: TGTGCCAGCAGGATTACAGGGGGTGGCTACACCTTC. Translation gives CASRITGGGYTF.

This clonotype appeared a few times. The CDR3: CASSLEGAGDQPQHF. DNA for the CDR3: TGCGCCAGCAGCTTGGAAGGCGCAGGAGATCAGCCCCAGCATTTT. The chain recombines TRBV5-1 with TRBJ1-5; D ambiguous. From germline, CDR1 is SGHRS and CDR2 YFSETQ. V lost 0 bases to trimming and J lost 5 bases, with 12 bases between them. The CDR3 sequence is 15 residues long. The full variable domain, rest sourced from reference TRBV5-1 and TRBJ1-5, is KAGVTQTPRYLIKTRGQQVTLSCSPISGHRSVSWYQQTPGQGLQFLFEYFSETQRNKGNFPGRFSGRQFSNSRSEMNVSTLELGDSALYLCASSLEGAGDQPQHFGDGTRLSIL.

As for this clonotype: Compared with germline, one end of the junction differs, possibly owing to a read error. CDR3 amino acids: CCAPPAGAAYNEQFF. CDR3 nucleotides: TGCTGTGCACCTCCAGCGGGGGCGGCCTACAATGAGCAGTTCTTC. This chain links TRBV20-1 with TRBJ2-1, with 8 bases fitting TRBD2. Germline-derived CDR1 and CDR2 are DFQATT and SNEGSKA (reference sequence). The CDR3 length is 15 residues.

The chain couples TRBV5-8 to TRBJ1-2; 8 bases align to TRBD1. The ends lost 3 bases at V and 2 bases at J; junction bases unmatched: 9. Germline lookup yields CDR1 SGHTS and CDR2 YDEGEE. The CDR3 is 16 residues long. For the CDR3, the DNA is TGTGCCAGCAGCTCCCTCACCAGGGGGCGAAACTATGGCTACACCTTC. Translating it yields CASSSLTRGRNYGYTF.

CDR3 in DNA: TGCGCCAGCAGCTTGGTAGGGACCGAAAAACTGTTTTTT. Translated, it gives CASSLVGTEKLFF. The chain is built from TRBV5-1 and TRBJ1-4; TRBD1 is a possible D gene (5 bases). The length of the CDR3 is 13 residues. CDR1 is SGHRS, CDR2 YFSETQ, per germline. The V and J ends lost 0 bases and 8 bases respectively, with 8 bases between them. The entire variable domain, with the rest obtained from reference TRBV5-1 and TRBJ1-4, is as follows: KAGVTQTPRYLIKTRGQQVTLSCSPISGHRSVSWYQQTPGQGLQFLFEYFSETQRNKGNFPGRFSGRQFSNSRSEMNVSTLELGDSALYLCASSLVGTEKLFFGSGTQLSVL.

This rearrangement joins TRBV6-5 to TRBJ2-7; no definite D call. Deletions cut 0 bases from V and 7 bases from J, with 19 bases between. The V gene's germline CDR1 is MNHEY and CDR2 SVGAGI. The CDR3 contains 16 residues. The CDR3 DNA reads TGTGCCAGCAGTTACTCTCTACTACCCTCGCTACGAGAGCAGTACTTC. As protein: CASSYSLLPSLREQYF.